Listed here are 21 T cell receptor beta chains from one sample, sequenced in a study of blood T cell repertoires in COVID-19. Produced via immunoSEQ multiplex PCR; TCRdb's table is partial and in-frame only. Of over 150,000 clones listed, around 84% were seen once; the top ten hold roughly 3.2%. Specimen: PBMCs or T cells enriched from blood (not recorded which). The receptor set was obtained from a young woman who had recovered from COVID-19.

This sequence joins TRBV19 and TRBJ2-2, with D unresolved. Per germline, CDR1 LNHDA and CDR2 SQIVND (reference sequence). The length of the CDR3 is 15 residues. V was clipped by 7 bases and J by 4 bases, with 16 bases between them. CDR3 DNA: TGTGCCAGTACCGTGGGCCCACCCTCCACCGGGGAGCTGTTTTTT. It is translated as CASTVGPPSTGELFF.

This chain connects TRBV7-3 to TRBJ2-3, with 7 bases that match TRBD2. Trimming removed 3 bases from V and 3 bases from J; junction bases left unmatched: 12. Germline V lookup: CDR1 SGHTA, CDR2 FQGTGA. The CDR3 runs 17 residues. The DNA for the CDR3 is TGTGCCAGCAGCTTGAATGGGTGGGAGGGGATGACAGATACGCAGTATTTT. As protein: CASSLNGWEGMTDTQYF.

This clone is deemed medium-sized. CDR3 protein: CASSQVEQGGYGYTF. The CDR3 DNA sequence: TGCGCCAGCAGCCAAGTGGAGCAGGGTGGCTATGGCTACACCTTC. The rearrangement links TRBV4-1 to TRBJ1-2; perhaps TRBD1 as D (5 bases). The germline V and J ends were trimmed by 1 base and 4 bases, with 13 bases remaining between them. The CDR3 runs 15 residues. Germline lookup yields CDR1 MGHRA and CDR2 YSYEKL.

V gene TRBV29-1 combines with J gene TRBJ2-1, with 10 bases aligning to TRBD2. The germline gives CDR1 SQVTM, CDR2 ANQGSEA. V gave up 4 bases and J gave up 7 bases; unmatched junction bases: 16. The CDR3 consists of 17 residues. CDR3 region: CSVALSALAGRENEQFF. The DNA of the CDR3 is TGCAGCGTTGCCCTCTCCGCACTAGCGGGGCGGGAAAATGAGCAGTTCTTC.

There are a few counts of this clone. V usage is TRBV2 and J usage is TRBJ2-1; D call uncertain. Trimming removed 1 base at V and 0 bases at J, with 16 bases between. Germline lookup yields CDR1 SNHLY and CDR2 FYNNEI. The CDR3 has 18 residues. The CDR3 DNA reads TGTGCCAGCAGTGAAGATCCCGAGAGGCTGAGCTCCTACAATGAGCAGTTCTTC. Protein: CASSEDPERLSSYNEQFF.

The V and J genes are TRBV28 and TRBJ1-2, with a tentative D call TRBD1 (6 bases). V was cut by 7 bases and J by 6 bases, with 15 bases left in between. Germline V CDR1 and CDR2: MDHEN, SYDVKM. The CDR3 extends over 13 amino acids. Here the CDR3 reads CASIDRKFDGYTF. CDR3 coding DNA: TGTGCCAGCATTGACAGGAAGTTTGATGGCTACACCTTC.

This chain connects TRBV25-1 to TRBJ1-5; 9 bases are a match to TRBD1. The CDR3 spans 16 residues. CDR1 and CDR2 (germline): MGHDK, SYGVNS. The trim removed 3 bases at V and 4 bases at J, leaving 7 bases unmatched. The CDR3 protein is CASSDNKGTGNQPQHF. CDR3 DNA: TGTGCCAGCAGTGATAATAAAGGGACAGGGAATCAGCCCCAGCATTTT.

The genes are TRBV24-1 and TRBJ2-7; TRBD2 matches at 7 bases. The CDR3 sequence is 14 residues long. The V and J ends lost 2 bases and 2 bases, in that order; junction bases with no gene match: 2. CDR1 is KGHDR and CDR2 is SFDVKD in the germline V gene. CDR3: CATSDSSGAYEQYF. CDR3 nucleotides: TGTGCCACCAGTGATTCTAGCGGTGCCTACGAGCAGTACTTC.

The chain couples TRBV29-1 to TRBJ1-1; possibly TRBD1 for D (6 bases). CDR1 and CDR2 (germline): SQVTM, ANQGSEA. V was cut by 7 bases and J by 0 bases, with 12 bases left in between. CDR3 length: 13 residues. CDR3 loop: CSARTDLNTEAFF. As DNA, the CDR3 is TGCAGCGCCCGGACAGACCTGAACACTGAAGCTTTCTTT.

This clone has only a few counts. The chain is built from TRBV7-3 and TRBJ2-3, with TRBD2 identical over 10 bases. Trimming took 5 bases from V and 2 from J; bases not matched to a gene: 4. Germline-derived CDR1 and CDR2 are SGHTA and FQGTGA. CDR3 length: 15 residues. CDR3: CASSRSGRDTDTQYF. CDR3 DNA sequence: TGTGCCAGCAGCCGCAGCGGGAGGGACACAGATACGCAGTATTTT.

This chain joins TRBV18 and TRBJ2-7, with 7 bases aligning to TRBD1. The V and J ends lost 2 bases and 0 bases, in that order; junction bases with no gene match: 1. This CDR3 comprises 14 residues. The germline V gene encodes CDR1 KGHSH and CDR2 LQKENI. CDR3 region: CASSPGTVSYEQYV. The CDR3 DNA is TGTGCCAGCTCACCAGGGACAGTCTCCTACGAGCAGTACGTC.

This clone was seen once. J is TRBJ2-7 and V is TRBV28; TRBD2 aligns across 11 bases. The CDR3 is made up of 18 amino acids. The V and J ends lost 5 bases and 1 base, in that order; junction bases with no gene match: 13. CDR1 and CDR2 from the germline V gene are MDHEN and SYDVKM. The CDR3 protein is CASSITGTSGGVSYEQYF. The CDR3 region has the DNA TGTGCCAGCAGTATTACAGGGACTAGCGGAGGAGTATCCTACGAGCAGTACTTC.

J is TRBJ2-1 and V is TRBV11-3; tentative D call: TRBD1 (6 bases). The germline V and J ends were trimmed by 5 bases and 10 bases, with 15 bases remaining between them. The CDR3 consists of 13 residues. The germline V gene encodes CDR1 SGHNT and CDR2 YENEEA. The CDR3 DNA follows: TGTGCCAGCAGCGCCAGCAGGGACACGGAGCAGTTCTTC. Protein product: CASSASRDTEQFF.

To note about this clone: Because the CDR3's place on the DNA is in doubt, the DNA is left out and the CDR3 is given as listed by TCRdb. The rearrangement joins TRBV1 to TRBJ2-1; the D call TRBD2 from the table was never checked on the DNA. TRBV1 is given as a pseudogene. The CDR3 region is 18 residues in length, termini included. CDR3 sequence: CTSSQEWAPGTSSNEQFF.

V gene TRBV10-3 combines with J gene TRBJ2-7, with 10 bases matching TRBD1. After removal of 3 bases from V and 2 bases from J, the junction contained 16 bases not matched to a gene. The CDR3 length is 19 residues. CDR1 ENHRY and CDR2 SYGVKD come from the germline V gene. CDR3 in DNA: TGTGCCATCAGTGACCCCGGGACAGGGGCCTACCTACCCCCCTACGAGCAGTACGTC. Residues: CAISDPGTGAYLPPYEQYV.

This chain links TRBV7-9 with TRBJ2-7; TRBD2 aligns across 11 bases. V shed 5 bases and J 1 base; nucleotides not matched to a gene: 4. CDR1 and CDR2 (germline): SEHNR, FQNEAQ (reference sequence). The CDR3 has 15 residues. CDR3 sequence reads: CASSRGLAESYEQYF. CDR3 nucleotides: TGTGCCAGCAGCAGGGGACTAGCGGAGTCCTACGAGCAGTACTTC.

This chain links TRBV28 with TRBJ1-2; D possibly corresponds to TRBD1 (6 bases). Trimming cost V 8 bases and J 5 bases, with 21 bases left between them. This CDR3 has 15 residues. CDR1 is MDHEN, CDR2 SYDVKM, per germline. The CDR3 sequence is CASLPPRGRGYGYTF. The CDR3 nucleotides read TGTGCCAGCCTCCCCCCGCGGGGGCGCGGATATGGCTACACCTTC.

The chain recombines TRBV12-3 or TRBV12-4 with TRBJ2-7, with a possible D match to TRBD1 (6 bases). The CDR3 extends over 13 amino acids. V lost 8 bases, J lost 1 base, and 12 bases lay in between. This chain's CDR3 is CASGTGWSYEQYF. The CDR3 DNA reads TGTGCCAGCGGTACAGGGTGGTCCTACGAGCAGTACTTC.

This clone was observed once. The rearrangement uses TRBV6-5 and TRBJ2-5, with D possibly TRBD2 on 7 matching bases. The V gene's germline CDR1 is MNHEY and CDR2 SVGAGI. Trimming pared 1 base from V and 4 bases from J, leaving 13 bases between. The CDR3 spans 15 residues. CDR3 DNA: TGTGCCAGCAGTTACTACGGGGGGCAGGGAGAGACCCAGTACTTC. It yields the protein CASSYYGGQGETQYF.

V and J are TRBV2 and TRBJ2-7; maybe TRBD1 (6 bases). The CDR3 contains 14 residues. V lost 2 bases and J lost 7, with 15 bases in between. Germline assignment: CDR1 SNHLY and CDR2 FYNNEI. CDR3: CASSERDTLSEQYV. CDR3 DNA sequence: TGTGCCAGCAGTGAAAGGGACACCCTTAGTGAGCAGTACGTC.

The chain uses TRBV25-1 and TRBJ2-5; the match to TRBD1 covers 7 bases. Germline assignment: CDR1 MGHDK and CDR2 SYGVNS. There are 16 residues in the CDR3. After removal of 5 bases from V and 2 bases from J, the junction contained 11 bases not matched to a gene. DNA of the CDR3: TGTGCCAGCAGTCAAACACAGGGGATTGGTCAAGAGACCCAGTACTTC. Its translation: CASSQTQGIGQETQYF.